A single sample is the source of the 22 T cell receptor beta chains below, sequenced in a study of shared clonotypes between healthy human individuals. Profiled with immunoSEQ multiplex PCR; TCRdb holds only in-frame clones, not every one. The sample contains around 1.6 million clones, about 98% of which appear only once. Sequencing used naive CD4+ T cells sorted from blood. Described subset: CD45RA+ positively selected. These receptors all come from a man under 40 in good health.

This clone came up once. The V and J genes are TRBV4-1 and TRBJ2-5; D is unresolved. The CDR3 contains 13 residues. Germline lookup yields CDR1 MGHRA and CDR2 YSYEKL. With 4 bases removed from V and 5 bases from J, the gap between germline ends came to 11 bases. In DNA form, the CDR3 reads TGCGCCAGCAGCCGGTCACCCGAGGAGACCCAGTACTTC. Residues: CASSRSPEETQYF.

This chain joins TRBV9 and TRBJ1-2; tentative D call: TRBD1 (6 bases). V lost 6 bases and J lost 0, with 15 bases in between. The germline V gene has CDR1 SGDLS and CDR2 YYNGEE. CDR3 length: 15 residues. In DNA form, the CDR3 reads TGTGCCAGCAACCGAGGGGGACAAGCTAACTATGGCTACACCTTC. Its translation is CASNRGGQANYGYTF.

V and J are TRBV2 and TRBJ2-7; tentative D call: TRBD1 (6 bases). Germline-derived CDR1 and CDR2 are SNHLY and FYNNEI. This CDR3 has 14 amino acids. V was trimmed by 4 bases and J by 2 bases, leaving 12 bases between them. In DNA form, the CDR3 reads TGTGCCAGCAGTGGGACAGCCGTAGCCTACGAGCAGTACTTC. It encodes CASSGTAVAYEQYF. Full variable domain (remainder filled in from reference TRBV2 and TRBJ2-7): EPEVTQTPSHQVTQMGQEVILRCVPISNHLYFYWYRQILGQKVEFLVSFYNNEISEKSEIFDDQFSVERPDGSNFTLKIRSTKLEDSAMYFCASSGTAVAYEQYFGPGTRLTVT.

This chain connects TRBV6-5 to TRBJ1-3; no clear D. V was shortened by 2 bases and J by 7 bases, with 3 bases between the two germline ends. The CDR3 sequence is 11 residues long. Germline CDR1 and CDR2: MNHEY and SVGAGI. Here the CDR3 reads CASSYDNTIYF. CDR3 DNA: TGTGCCAGCAGTTACGATAACACCATATATTTT.

In regard to this clone: Other DNA sequences in the same sample also yield this CDR3. The chain joins TRBV7-6 to TRBJ2-1; TRBD2 matches at 10 bases. In germline, CDR1 is SGHVS, CDR2 FNYEAQ. The CDR3 runs to 15 residues. Trimming took 5 bases from V and 4 from J; bases not matched to a gene: 5. CDR3 loop: CASSLIAGGYNEQFF. The CDR3 nucleotides read TGTGCCAGCAGCCTAATAGCGGGGGGATACAATGAGCAGTTCTTC.

The gene calls are TRBV7-2 and TRBJ2-7; 7 bases are a match to TRBD1. Trimming removed 7 bases from V and 0 bases from J; junction bases left unmatched: 9. Germline CDR1 is SGHTA and CDR2 is FQGNSA. This CDR3 has 15 amino acids. CDR3 in amino acids: CASTPETGSSYEQYF. CDR3 nucleotide sequence: TGTGCCAGCACCCCTGAGACAGGGAGCTCCTACGAGCAGTACTTC.

The chain's CDR3 is CASSFSGIPPGYEQYF. The CDR3 DNA is TGTGCCAGCAGTTTTAGCGGGATCCCACCCGGGTACGAGCAGTACTTC. The rearrangement joins TRBV27 to TRBJ2-7; 8 bases match TRBD2. The V gene end was trimmed by 3 bases and the J gene end by 4 bases; junction bases not matched to a gene: 11. The CDR3 length is 16 residues. Germline V gene data show CDR1 as MNHEY and CDR2 as SMNVEV (reference sequence).

The rearrangement uses TRBV2 and TRBJ2-7; 8 nucleotides align to TRBD1. The CDR3 covers 14 residues. Germline trimming cut 7 bases from V and 0 bases from J; bases unmatched to any gene: 5. Looked up from germline, CDR1 is SNHLY and CDR2 is FYNNEI. CDR3 protein: CASTSDRGSYEQYF. Here the CDR3 DNA reads TGTGCCAGCACCTCTGACAGGGGCTCCTACGAGCAGTACTTC.

This chain joins TRBV29-1 and TRBJ2-3; 13 nucleotides match TRBD2. Germline CDR1 and CDR2: SQVTM and ANQGSEA. The CDR3 has 15 amino acids. V gave up 5 bases and J gave up 2 bases; unmatched junction bases: 4. Written as DNA, the CDR3 is TGCAGCGTTCAACTAGCGGGAGGGCCCACAGATACGCAGTATTTT. Translated: CSVQLAGGPTDTQYF.

The rearrangement joins TRBV11-3 to TRBJ2-2, with 8 bases that match TRBD1. Germline values: CDR1 SGHNT, CDR2 YENEEA. The CDR3 is 16 amino acids. Trimming cost V 0 bases and J 4 bases; bases outside gene matches: 4. The CDR3 spells CASSLDVTGGTGELFF. For the CDR3, the DNA is TGTGCCAGCAGCTTAGATGTCACAGGGGGCACCGGGGAGCTGTTTTTT.

This clone has a single count. Different DNA sequences within this sample yield the same CDR3. V is TRBV18 and J is TRBJ2-7; D might be TRBD1 (6 bases). The CDR3 loop spans 13 amino acids. Germline V gene data show CDR1 as KGHSH and CDR2 as LQKENI. The V gene lost 2 bases and the J gene lost 4 bases, with 9 bases spanning the gap. Here the CDR3 reads CASSPSQGYEQYF. The CDR3, as DNA: TGTGCCAGCTCACCATCGCAGGGGTACGAGCAGTACTTC.

The V gene is TRBV7-9, the J gene TRBJ2-6; TRBD1 is a possible D gene (5 bases). Trimming took off 5 bases at V and 0 bases at J, with 11 bases between the two ends. Looked up from germline, CDR1 is SEHNR and CDR2 is FQNEAQ (reference sequence). The CDR3 sequence is 16 residues long. DNA of the CDR3: TGTGCCAGCAGCCGCAGGGTTAGCTCTGGGGCCAACGTCCTGACTTTC. The encoded protein is CASSRRVSSGANVLTF. Full variable domain (outside the CDR3, taken from reference TRBV7-9 and TRBJ2-6): DTGVSQNPRHKITKRGQNVTFRCDPISEHNRLYWYRQTLGQGPEFLTYFQNEAQLEKSRLLSDRFSAERPKGSFSTLEIQRTEQGDSAMYLCASSRRVSSGANVLTFGAGSRLTVL.

This rearrangement joins TRBV6-5 to TRBJ2-5; possibly TRBD1 for D (7 bases). CDR3 length equals 15 residues. The germline CDR1 and CDR2 sequences are MNHEY and SVGAGI. With 5 bases removed from V and 2 bases from J, the gap between germline ends came to 15 bases. The CDR3 spells CASSRRRDRQETQYF. CDR3 DNA sequence: TGTGCCAGCAGTCGACGGAGGGACAGACAAGAGACCCAGTACTTC.

V gene TRBV28 combines with J gene TRBJ2-1; tentative D call: TRBD2 (5 bases). CDR1 and CDR2 (germline): MDHEN, SYDVKM. Deletions cut 7 bases from V and 9 bases from J, with 16 bases between. The CDR3 totals 13 residues. CDR3 in DNA: TGTGCCAGCACCCCGGAACCCCGGGGTGAGCAGTTCTTC. This encodes CASTPEPRGEQFF.

The genes are TRBV28 and TRBJ1-5; TRBD1 aligns across 7 bases. V dropped 4 bases and J dropped 4; count of bases not matched to a gene: 4. Germline V gene lookup returns CDR1 MDHEN and CDR2 SYDVKM. This CDR3 has 14 residues. The CDR3 nucleotides are TGTGCCAGCAGTTCGGGACAGTGGAATCAGCCCCAGCATTTT. Encoded protein: CASSSGQWNQPQHF.

The chain is built from TRBV18 and TRBJ2-2; unclear D gene. The CDR3 length is 13 residues. V lost 2 bases and J 6 bases, leaving 7 bases between the germline ends. The germline CDR1 and CDR2 sequences are KGHSH and LQKENI. The CDR3 loop is CASSPARSGELFF. The CDR3 nucleotides are TGTGCCAGCTCACCAGCCCGATCCGGGGAGCTGTTTTTT.

The V gene is TRBV2, the J gene TRBJ1-2; D remains ambiguous. V lost 2 bases, J lost 8 bases, and 9 bases lay in between. From germline, CDR1 is SNHLY and CDR2 FYNNEI. The CDR3 has 12 amino acids. CDR3 amino acids: CASSESGFGYTF. CDR3 bases: TGTGCCAGCAGTGAATCCGGGTTCGGCTACACCTTC.

The chain joins TRBV9 to TRBJ1-5; TRBD1 might be the D (5 bases). This CDR3 contains 16 residues. Germline V gene sequence: CDR1 SGDLS, CDR2 YYNGEE. V lost 3 bases and J lost 3, with 16 bases in between. The CDR3 DNA reads TGTGCCAGCAGCGCGAATCAGGGTGGGTTCAATCAGCCCCAGCATTTT. It translates to CASSANQGGFNQPQHF.

This rearrangement joins TRBV5-1 to TRBJ1-1; D ambiguous. The V gene's germline CDR1 is SGHRS and CDR2 YFSETQ. V lost 4 bases and J lost 0, with 13 bases in between. The CDR3 is made up of 15 amino acids. CDR3 sequence: CASSPRGRMNTEAFF. The CDR3 bases are TGCGCCAGCAGCCCTCGTGGACGGATGAACACTGAAGCTTTCTTT. Together with reference TRBV5-1 and TRBJ1-1, the CDR3 gives the full variable domain: KAGVTQTPRYLIKTRGQQVTLSCSPISGHRSVSWYQQTPGQGLQFLFEYFSETQRNKGNFPGRFSGRQFSNSRSEMNVSTLELGDSALYLCASSPRGRMNTEAFFGQGTRLTVV.

This sequence joins TRBV5-4 and TRBJ1-2; 7 nucleotides agree with TRBD1. Germline values: CDR1 SGHNT, CDR2 YYREEE (reference sequence). There are 16 residues in the CDR3. V dropped 4 bases and J dropped 7; count of bases not matched to a gene: 16. Here the CDR3 DNA reads TGTGCCAGCAGCCCCAAGGGACAGCTGCTTGGGAGTGGCTACACCTTC. Residues: CASSPKGQLLGSGYTF. The full variable domain, its missing parts supplied by reference TRBV5-4 and TRBJ1-2, is ETGVTQSPTHLIKTRGQQVTLRCSSQSGHNTVSWYQQALGQGPQFIFQYYREEENGRGNFPPRFSGLQFPNYSSELNVNALELDDSALYLCASSPKGQLLGSGYTFGSGTRLTVV.

V usage is TRBV4-2 and J usage is TRBJ1-4, with 7 bases matching TRBD1. J lost 0 bases, V lost 1 base, and 11 bases had no gene match. This CDR3 spans 19 amino acids. Looked up from germline, CDR1 is LGHNA and CDR2 is YNFKEQ. The CDR3 bases are TGTGCCAGCAGCCAAGTTCGACAGGGCCCAGAAGCAACTAATGAAAAACTGTTTTTT. Its protein is CASSQVRQGPEATNEKLFF.

In the case of this clone: Other DNA sequences in this sample translate to the same CDR3. The rearrangement uses TRBV5-1 and TRBJ2-7; TRBD1 matches at 7 bases. V gave up 0 bases and J gave up 3 bases; unmatched junction bases: 3. The CDR3 contains 14 residues. Germline V gene lookup returns CDR1 SGHRS and CDR2 YFSETQ. The CDR3 protein is CASSLGQGIYEQYF. CDR3 coding DNA: TGCGCCAGCAGCTTGGGACAGGGTATCTACGAGCAGTACTTC.